What follows is one T cell receptor (beta chain) and its context. Its target is not known. The entry originates in a study of T cell responses to AZD1222 COVID-19 vaccine. Study-wide points: Spike-specific TCR breadth and depth went up after people got two AZD1222 doses. In a largely white British group with more females than males, clonal diversity was possibly underestimated. Mapped onto spike, vaccine-associated CD4 TCRs spanned it and were dominant at 160-218 and 743-854. Repertoires in all cases were sampled only once the peak T cell response had passed.

The table came from immunoSEQ multiplex PCR; TCRdb's copy has only in-frame clones and leaves some out. This table holds 150,000 to 200,000 clones, 87% found once. Sample: peripheral blood, taken on day 0 of MenACWY control vaccination. The source is an adult in good health.

The CDR3 spells CASRSYEQYF. CDR3 coding DNA: TGTGCCAGCAGGTCCTACGAGCAGTACTTC. The V call is TRBV28, the J call TRBJ2-7; D gene uncertain. The CDR3 contains 10 residues. V shed 6 bases and J shed 1 base, with 1 base lying between them. Germline V gene data show CDR1 as MDHEN and CDR2 as SYDVKM.